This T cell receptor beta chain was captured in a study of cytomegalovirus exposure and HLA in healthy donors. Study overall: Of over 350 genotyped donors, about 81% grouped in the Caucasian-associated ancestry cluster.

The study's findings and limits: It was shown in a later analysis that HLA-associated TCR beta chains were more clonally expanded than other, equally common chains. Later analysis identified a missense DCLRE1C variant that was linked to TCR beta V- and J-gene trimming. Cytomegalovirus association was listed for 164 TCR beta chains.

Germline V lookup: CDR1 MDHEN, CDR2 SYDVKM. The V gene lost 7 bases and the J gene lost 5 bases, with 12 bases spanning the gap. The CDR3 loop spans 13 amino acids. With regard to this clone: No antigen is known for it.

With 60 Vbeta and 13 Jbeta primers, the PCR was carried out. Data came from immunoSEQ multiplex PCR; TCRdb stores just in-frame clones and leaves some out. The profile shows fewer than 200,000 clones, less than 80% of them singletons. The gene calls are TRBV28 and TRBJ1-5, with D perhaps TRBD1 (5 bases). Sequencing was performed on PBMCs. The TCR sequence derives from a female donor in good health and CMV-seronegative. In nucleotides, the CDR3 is TGTGCCAGCATTCAGGGTTGGGATCAGCCCCAGCATTTT. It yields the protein CASIQGWDQPQHF.